This T cell receptor (beta chain) was documented in a study of T-cell memory formation after mild COVID-19. Points on this clonotype: Its antigen is currently unknown.

A single record per CDR3 protein comes from TCRdb applying MiXCR to the 5' RACE reads. This table holds 150,000 to 200,000 distinct CDR3 sequences, over 10% found once. Trimming removed 5 bases from V and 4 bases from J, with 11 bases in between. This CDR3 is built from 14 residues. Germline V gene data show CDR1 as SGHTA and CDR2 as FQGTGA. Whole-study findings and limits: Largely, contracting CD4+ clones fell within CM and EM, and contracting CD8+ clones within EMRA. A subset of responding clones appeared in pre-infection memory, suggesting cross-reactive memory joined. Among clones contracting day 15 to 85, CD4/CD8 was balanced, whereas later expanders leaned CD4+.

The chain uses TRBV7-3 and TRBJ2-2; tentative D call: TRBD2 (6 bases). The sequencing input was PBMCs or a T cell subset sorted from them (not recorded which). This clonotype originated in a man aged 18-30 years who had mild COVID-19 (a few samples of this study predate the infection). Cell type and time point are not known. The CDR3, as DNA: TGTGCCAGCAGCCCTGGGACTTCCACCGGGGAGCTGTTTTTT. It yields the protein CASSPGTSTGELFF.